The present T cell receptor (beta chain) was sequenced within a study of radiotherapy plus CTLA-4 blockade in lung cancer. This clone appeared a single time. This table comes from immunoSEQ multiplex PCR, and its TCRdb copy is limited to in-frame clones, with some not included. Altogether approximately 81,000 clones are present, 60% to 85% being singletons, with the ten largest covering under 5%. This CDR3 is built from 13 residues. CDR1 is MDHEN and CDR2 is SYDVKM in the germline V gene. The V and J ends lost 3 bases and 6 bases respectively, with 9 bases between them. The sequenced sample was peripheral blood, obtained from a patient treated with radiotherapy plus ipilimumab. This sequence joins TRBV28 and TRBJ2-4; TRBD1 is a possible D gene (6 bases). The sequence derives from a human donor with non-small cell lung cancer who had a partial response to radiotherapy plus ipilimumab. Some clones in this sample may be carry-over from other donors' samples. CDR3 region: CASSLPDRNIQYF. CDR3 DNA: TGTGCCAGCAGTTTGCCGGACAGAAACATTCAGTACTTC.